The 15 T cell receptor beta chains presented below share a single source sample, sequenced in a study of OX40 agonist ivuxolimab in advanced cancers. Libraries were prepared by immunoSEQ multiplex PCR; TCRdb keeps only in-frame clonotypes and omits some of them. This sample carries about 100,000 clones, 75% to 90% of them seen once, and the ten largest clones take about 0.17%. The source material was CD4+ or CD8+ T cells sorted from blood, sampled in a trial of the OX40 agonist ivuxolimab. The receptor set was obtained from an adult with an advanced solid tumor such as melanoma, head and neck, liver or kidney cancer.

The genes are TRBV6-1 and TRBJ1-5, with 9 bases identical to TRBD1. Germline CDR1 is MNHNS and CDR2 is SASEGT. V lost 4 bases to trimming and J lost 2 bases; unmatched junction nucleotides: 3. There are 15 residues in the CDR3. The CDR3 region has the DNA TGTGCCAGCAGTGCGACAGGGGGTGGCAATCAGCCCCAGCATTTT. Translating it yields CASSATGGGNQPQHF.

The V gene is TRBV29-1, the J gene TRBJ1-1; possibly TRBD1 for D (5 bases). The CDR3 contains 10 residues. With 7 bases removed from V and 2 bases from J, the gap between germline ends came to 5 bases. CDR1 is SQVTM and CDR2 is ANQGSEA in the germline V gene. CDR3 residues: CSGTNTEAFF. CDR3 bases: TGCAGCGGGACAAACACTGAAGCTTTCTTT.

This clone was seen a single time. The chain joins TRBV10-3 to TRBJ2-1, with D uncertain. Germline CDR1 and CDR2: ENHRY and SYGVKD. The CDR3 spans 13 residues. V was shortened by 4 bases and J by 6 bases, with 10 bases between the two germline ends. CDR3 DNA: TGTGCCATCAGTGCACTCCACGCCAATGAGCAGTTCTTC. Translation gives CAISALHANEQFF.

The chain combines TRBV6-1 with TRBJ2-2; 10 bases line up with TRBD2. This CDR3 has 17 residues. J was trimmed by 1 base and V by 4 bases; bases with no gene match: 6. Germline V gives CDR1 MNHNS, CDR2 SASEGT. Written as DNA, the CDR3 is TGTGCCAGCAGTGCGGCTAGCGGGGGCCTGAACACCGGGGAGCTGTTTTTT. This translates into CASSAASGGLNTGELFF.

The J gene is TRBJ1-2, the V gene TRBV2, with 8 bases fitting TRBD1. With V trimmed by 6 bases and J by 7 bases, 10 bases remained unmatched. Germline V CDR1 and CDR2: SNHLY, FYNNEI. This CDR3 spans 14 amino acids. DNA of the CDR3: TGTGCCAGCAGCTCAACAGGGGGTGGGAGTGGCTACACCTTC. Translation gives CASSSTGGGSGYTF.

The CDR3 nucleotides read TGTGCCAGCAGCTCCGCGGGAGGAGAGAGGGAGACCCAGTACTTC. Its translation: CASSSAGGERETQYF. The chain is built from TRBV9 and TRBJ2-5; 8 bases map to TRBD2. CDR3 length: 15 amino acids. Germline lookup yields CDR1 SGDLS and CDR2 YYNGEE. V lost 4 bases, J lost 5 bases, and 10 bases stayed unmatched.

J is TRBJ1-2 and V is TRBV28; 7 nucleotides match TRBD1. This CDR3 has 15 amino acids. V lost 5 bases and J lost 0; bases outside the gene matches: 6. CDR1 is MDHEN and CDR2 is SYDVKM in the germline V gene. CDR3 in amino acids: CASSDRVLANYGYTF. The CDR3 nucleotides are TGTGCCAGCAGTGACAGGGTTTTGGCTAACTATGGCTACACCTTC.

The V gene is TRBV7-3, the J gene TRBJ2-1; tentative D call: TRBD2 (5 bases). V lost 2 bases to trimming and J lost 4 bases, with 12 bases between them. The CDR3 loop spans 15 amino acids. CDR1 and CDR2 (germline): SGHTA, FQGTGA. CDR3 DNA: TGTGCCAGCAGCTTAGGGCTAGCCGTTTACAATGAGCAGTTCTTC. It codes for CASSLGLAVYNEQFF.

The chain links TRBV20-1 to TRBJ2-1; D may be TRBD1 (7 bases). Trimming stripped 3 bases from V and 9 bases from J, with 9 bases between. Looked up from germline, CDR1 is DFQATT and CDR2 is SNEGSKA (reference sequence). This CDR3 spans 11 amino acids. The CDR3 DNA sequence: TGCAGTGCTAGGCAGGGGGGTGAGCAGTTCTTC. This gives the protein CSARQGGEQFF.

V is TRBV10-3 and J is TRBJ2-7; possible D gene TRBD2, 6 bases. V lost 6 bases and J 5 bases, leaving 11 bases between the germline ends. The CDR3 has 12 residues. Germline V CDR1 and CDR2: ENHRY, SYGVKD. CDR3 sequence: CAIRELANEQYF. CDR3 DNA sequence: TGTGCCATCAGAGAACTAGCAAACGAGCAGTACTTC.

Here the CDR3 reads CASSIGTRSDTQYF. CDR3 DNA sequence: TGTGCCAGCAGCATAGGGACTAGATCAGATACGCAGTATTTT. The J gene is TRBJ2-3, the V gene TRBV5-4, with 8 bases that match TRBD2. Per germline, CDR1 SGHNT and CDR2 YYREEE (reference sequence). V lost 4 bases to trimming and J lost 4 bases; unmatched junction nucleotides: 5. CDR3 length equals 14 residues.

The rearrangement uses TRBV19 and TRBJ1-1; D is ambiguous. CDR1 and CDR2 from the germline V gene are LNHDA and SQIVND (reference sequence). This CDR3 is 13 amino acids long. Trimming took 7 bases from V and 4 from J, leaving 13 bases between them. CDR3 DNA sequence: TGTGCCAGTAAGAGGAGGGAGGGCACTGAAGCTTTCTTT. As protein: CASKRREGTEAFF. The full variable domain, its missing parts supplied by reference TRBV19 and TRBJ1-1, is DGGITQSPKYLFRKEGQNVTLSCEQNLNHDAMYWYRQDPGQGLRLIYYSQIVNDFQKGDIAEGYSVSREKKESFPLTVTSAQKNPTAFYLCASKRREGTEAFFGQGTRLTVV.

The chain recombines TRBV30 with TRBJ1-1; D remains ambiguous. The germline CDR1 and CDR2 sequences are GTSNPN and SVGIG (reference sequence). Trimming took off 7 bases at V and 11 bases at J, with 14 bases between the two ends. The CDR3 consists of 10 residues. The CDR3: CASAVREAFF. The DNA of the CDR3 is TGTGCCTCCGCGGTACGAGAGGCTTTCTTT.

The chain is built from TRBV6-1 and TRBJ2-1; 7 bases match TRBD1. V gave up 0 bases and J gave up 8 bases; unmatched junction bases: 7. The V gene's germline CDR1 is MNHNS and CDR2 SASEGT. The CDR3 loop spans 15 amino acids. The CDR3 coding sequence is TGTGCCAGCAGTGAAGCCGGGACAGCTGGCGATGAGCAGTTCTTC. Translated, it gives CASSEAGTAGDEQFF.

This clone was recorded once. This chain uses TRBV7-5 with TRBJ2-2; the table gives TRBD2 as D, unverified against the DNA. TRBV7-5 is an annotated pseudogene. The CDR3 runs to 16 residues. DNA for the CDR3: TGTGTCAGAAGCCTAGACCTGGGACTTTCACCCGGGGAGCTGTTTTTT. It specifies CVRSLDLGLSPGELFF.